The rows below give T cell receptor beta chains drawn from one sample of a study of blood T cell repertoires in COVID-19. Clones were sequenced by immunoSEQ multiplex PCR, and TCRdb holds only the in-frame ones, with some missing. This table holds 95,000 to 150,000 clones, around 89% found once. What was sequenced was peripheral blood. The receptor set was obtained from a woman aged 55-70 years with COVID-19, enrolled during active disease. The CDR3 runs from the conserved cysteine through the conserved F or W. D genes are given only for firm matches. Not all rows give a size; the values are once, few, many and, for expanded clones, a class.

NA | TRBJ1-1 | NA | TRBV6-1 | TGTGCCAGCAGTGAAGAGGCGGGGACTGAAGCTTTCTTT | CASSEEAGTEAFF
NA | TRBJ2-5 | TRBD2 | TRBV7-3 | TGTGCCAGCAGCTCCGGAGCAGGGAGGGTAGAGACCCAGTACTTC | CASSSGAGRVETQYF
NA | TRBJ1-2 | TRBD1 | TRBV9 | TGTGCCAGCAGCGTCGACAGGGAACAAATCACCTTC | CASSVDREQITF
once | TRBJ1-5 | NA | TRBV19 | TGTGCCAGTAGTGTCACCGGTTATAGCAATCAGCCCCAGCATTTT | CASSVTGYSNQPQHF
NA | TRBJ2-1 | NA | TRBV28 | TGTGCCAGCAGCCCTCTGGGACGGGACATTTACAATGAGCAGTTCTTC | CASSPLGRDIYNEQFF
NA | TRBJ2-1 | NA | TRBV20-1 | TGCAGCCTCGTCTCTAACAATGAGCAGTTCTTC | CSLVSNNEQFF
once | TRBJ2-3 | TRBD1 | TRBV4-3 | TGCGCCAGCAGCCAAGCCAGGGGGCCGGCAGATACGCAGTATTTT | CASSQARGPADTQYF
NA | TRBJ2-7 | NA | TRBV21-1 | TGTGCCAGCAGCAAAGGGTGCCGGGATGTCGAGCAGTACTTC | CASSKGCRDVEQYF
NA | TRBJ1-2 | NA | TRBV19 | TGTGCCAGTCACGACGGAGCCGGATGGGGCTACACCTTC | CASHDGAGWGYTF
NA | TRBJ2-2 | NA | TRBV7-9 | TGTGCCAGCAGCCCGAGGTTAGGTATCCTTCCCAACACCGGGGAGCTGTTTTTT | CASSPRLGILPNTGELFF
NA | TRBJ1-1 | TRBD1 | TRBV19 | TGTGCCAGTAACCAAGACAGGGATACTGAAGCTTTCTTT | CASNQDRDTEAFF